This TCR beta chain comes out of a study of T cells in Graves' hyperthyroidism and ophthalmopathy (dated by TCRdb to between 2018 and 2021). As for the study more broadly: Peripheral blood samples were taken at the time of initial diagnosis, prior to any treatment. After blood sampling, hyperthyroidism patients were treated with methimazole at a starting dose of 30 mg daily, and ophthalmopathy patients were treated with high-dose intravenous methylprednisolone. Prospective prediction of ophthalmopathy was tested in an independent validation cohort consisting of about 20 hyperthyroidism patients and more than 15 patients who later progressed to ophthalmopathy. TCR Vbeta CDR3 sequencing of roughly 140 peripheral blood samples (under 45 ophthalmopathy, roughly 74 hyperthyroidism and about 17 progressor patients) is reported in the paper. To identify distinguishing TCR V-J signatures, a discovery cohort of some 100 patients was used, comprising 43 with Graves' ophthalmopathy and around 60 with stable Graves' hyperthyroidism. The study also compared thyroid tissue and blood T-cell repertoires from more than five Graves' hyperthyroidism patients. For training and testing, the roughly 93 patients in the discovery cohort were randomly divided in a 7:3 ratio.

Study-level results and caveats: Ophthalmopathy was separated from stable hyperthyroidism by a 13 V-J signature model, with approximately 89% sensitivity and approximately 84% specificity obtained in cross-validation and 80%/75% obtained in testing. During validation, the model predicted progression to ophthalmopathy a median of around six months ahead of onset, with approximately 70% sensitivity and about 72% specificity. No statistical method was used to fix the sample size in advance, and group allocation was not hidden from the investigators. Most expanded thyroid clonotypes (frequency above 0.001) were also found in blood, which suggests that blood repertoires may mirror thyroid immune responses.

TCR beta CDR3 regions were amplified from RNA transcripts. The TCR CDR3 was subjected to a first round of RT-PCR using the HTBI primer set and the Qiagen OneStep RT-PCR kit. A second multiplex PCR round built the libraries, followed by size selection and purification. Libraries were sequenced paired-end with 100 bp reads on an Illumina HiSeq2000. In the paper's pipeline: SOAPnuke was used to process the raw data, with reads discarded if the reads contained adapters or uncalled bases, had a mean Phred below 15, or lacked an exact constant-primer or identifier match. High-quality paired reads were merged using COPE v1.2.5, and each unique nucleotide sequence was defined as a clonotype. MiTCR v1.1 was used to align clonotypes to the IMGT TRBV, TRBD and TRBJ reference segments. Analysis was restricted to V-J combinations with a frequency above 0.0001, which covered 99.2% of repertoires. The TCS score was defined as the ratio of F50 (clonal expansion) to E x V (chaos), calculated using BLOSUM62-based TCRdist between CDR3 peptides within each V-J. Welch's t-statistics and random forest reduced 514 V-J features to fewer than 15, which were used in a naive Bayes classifier (R e1071). The public reads were run again by TCRdb, first through fastp at Q25 and then through MiXCR, and only productive beta chains were kept. Rows merge per CDR3 protein into single entries with the most common DNA and genes. These V and J calls rely on TCRdb rather than the paper's analysis. The sample profile shows some 570,000 distinct CDR3 sequences; 14% of them were found once. More than 6% of the sample rests with the top ten.

For CDR1 and CDR2, the germline V gene lists LGHNT and FRNRAP. V lost 3 bases and J lost 3 bases, and the count of bases not matched to a germline gene is 3. Measured from the cysteine to the phenylalanine, the CDR3 is 14 residues long. The entry retains the CDR3 DNA only, 42 bases that are in frame from base 1. Ophthalmopathy patients had moderately to severely active disease, with a Clinical Activity Score of 3 or more, a NOSPECS grade of 4 or more, and a disease duration of less than 3 months. Patients with uncontrolled infections, other autoimmune diseases, pregnancy or lactation were excluded. Clinical symptoms, serum thyroxine and TRAb, thyroid ultrasound, and orbital computed tomography formed the basis for the diagnoses. PBMCs were separated from roughly 9.3 ml of fresh peripheral blood using Ficoll-Paque density gradient centrifugation. Trizol reagent was used to extract total RNA, and RNA quality was then checked on an Agilent 2100 Bioanalyzer.

Concerning this clonotype itself: Its specific antigen is unknown. No base quality values were provided; no much bigger clone lies one nucleotide off.

This sequence originates from a woman aged 18-30 years with Graves' ophthalmopathy. In this chain, TRBV12-5 is recombined with TRBJ1-2; 8 bases in the junction line up with TRBD1. Sequencing input: blood. The DNA is TGTGCTAGTGGTTTCGGGACAGGTTACTATGGCTACACCTTC. This gives the protein CASGFGTGYYGYTF.